These 16 T cell receptor beta chains were all obtained from the same sample, sequenced in a study of cytomegalovirus exposure and HLA in healthy donors. PCR involved 60 Vbeta and 13 Jbeta primers. TCRdb's copy holds only in-frame clones and misses some; the assay was immunoSEQ multiplex PCR. The sample yields 60,000 to 70,000 clones, just under 70% seen once. Input material: PBMCs. The receptors were sampled from a woman younger than 45 in good health and CMV-seronegative.

This clone was observed a few times. The CDR3 DNA sequence: TGCAGCGGACACAGGCTCACAGATACGCAGTATTTT. It yields the protein CSGHRLTDTQYF. The chain carries TRBV29-1 and TRBJ2-3; the D gene is possibly TRBD1 (5 bases). CDR1 SQVTM and CDR2 ANQGSEA come from the germline V gene. This CDR3 has 12 residues. Trimming took 7 bases from V and 2 from J, leaving 10 bases between them.

This clone appeared once. This chain connects TRBV5-1 to TRBJ2-7; TRBD2 aligns across 10 bases. The ends lost 5 bases at V and 4 bases at J; junction bases unmatched: 9. CDR3 length equals 15 residues. Germline assignment: CDR1 SGHRS and CDR2 YFSETQ. The CDR3 is CASRELAGQWYEQYF. The CDR3 DNA reads TGCGCCAGCAGGGAACTAGCGGGGCAGTGGTACGAGCAGTACTTC.

V gene TRBV9 combines with J gene TRBJ2-5; possible D gene TRBD1, 5 bases. Trimming removed 1 base at V and 5 bases at J, with 12 bases between. The CDR3 has 14 amino acids. CDR1 is SGDLS and CDR2 is YYNGEE in the germline V gene. In DNA, the CDR3 is TGTGCCAGCAGCGTAACAGGTGCTTGGGAGACCCAGTACTTC. Its translation is CASSVTGAWETQYF. Full variable domain (rest looked up from reference TRBV9 and TRBJ2-5): DSGVTQTPKHLITATGQRVTLRCSPRSGDLSVYWYQQSLDQGLQFLIQYYNGEERAKGNILERFSAQQFPDLHSELNLSSLELGDSALYFCASSVTGAWETQYFGPGTRLLVL.

V usage is TRBV29-1 and J usage is TRBJ2-7; 8 bases fit TRBD1. Germline CDR1 SQVTM, CDR2 ANQGSEA. CDR3 length equals 13 residues. J was trimmed by 5 bases and V by 6 bases; bases with no gene match: 9. Here the CDR3 DNA reads TGCAGCGTCCAGGGGGCATTATATAACGAGCAGTACTTC. Protein sequence: CSVQGALYNEQYF.

This chain joins TRBV6-5 and TRBJ2-5, with 9 bases that match TRBD2. CDR1 is MNHEY and CDR2 is SVGAGI in the germline V gene. V was pared by 6 bases and J by 4 bases, with 3 bases of the junction left unmatched. CDR3 length: 13 residues. CDR3 residues: CASRTSGRETQYF. DNA of the CDR3: TGTGCCAGCAGAACTAGCGGGCGAGAGACCCAGTACTTC.

V is TRBV5-1 and J is TRBJ1-2; no firm D call. The V and J ends lost 0 bases and 4 bases respectively, with 10 bases between them. This CDR3 is 14 amino acids long. Germline V gene lookup returns CDR1 SGHRS and CDR2 YFSETQ. CDR3 amino acids: CASSLVPESYGYTF. As DNA, the CDR3 is TGCGCCAGCAGCTTGGTTCCAGAATCCTATGGCTACACCTTC.

The chain has TRBV18 and TRBJ2-7; D might be TRBD1 (6 bases). The CDR3 sequence is 14 residues long. V was shortened by 2 bases and J by 0 bases, with 8 bases between the two germline ends. The germline V gene encodes CDR1 KGHSH and CDR2 LQKENI. The CDR3 is CASSPRTDSYEQYF. The DNA for the CDR3 is TGTGCCAGCTCACCAAGGACAGACTCCTACGAGCAGTACTTC. Variable domain in full (rest from reference TRBV18 and TRBJ2-7): NAGVMQNPRHLVRRRGQEARLRCSPMKGHSHVYWYRQLPEEGLKFMVYLQKENIIDESGMPKERFSAEFPKEGPSILRIQQVVRGDSAAYFCASSPRTDSYEQYFGPGTRLTVT.

J is TRBJ2-7 and V is TRBV13, with 7 bases aligning to TRBD1. The CDR3 consists of 15 residues. Unmatched junction bases numbered 11, after V lost 3 bases and J lost 6 bases. CDR1 is PRHDT, CDR2 FYEKMQ, per germline (reference sequence). CDR3 loop: CASSFVDRVFAEQYF. CDR3 nucleotide sequence: TGTGCCAGCAGCTTCGTTGACAGGGTATTCGCCGAGCAGTACTTC.

This clone was observed once. This chain uses TRBV19 with TRBJ1-5; perhaps TRBD1 as D (6 bases). CDR3 length: 14 amino acids. Germline-derived CDR1 and CDR2 are LNHDA and SQIVND (reference sequence). Trimming pared 6 bases from V and 4 bases from J, leaving 13 bases between. In DNA form, the CDR3 reads TGTGCCAGTAGCGACAGGCGACCTAATCAGCCCCAGCATTTT. Its translation: CASSDRRPNQPQHF.

The V gene is TRBV30, the J gene TRBJ1-2; D unresolved. CDR1 and CDR2 from the germline V gene are GTSNPN and SVGIG (reference sequence). The CDR3 has 14 amino acids. V dropped 1 base and J dropped 5 bases, with 14 bases sitting between them. CDR3 amino acids: CAWSALRNAYGYTF. CDR3 nucleotide sequence: TGTGCCTGGAGTGCACTTAGAAACGCGTATGGCTACACCTTC.

The chain carries TRBV29-1 and TRBJ1-2; TRBD1 matches at 8 bases. Germline lookup yields CDR1 SQVTM and CDR2 ANQGSEA. The CDR3 extends over 14 amino acids. The junction had 7 bases not matched to a gene; V was cut back by 7 bases and J by 0 bases. This chain's CDR3 is CSALDRATNYGYTF. The CDR3 DNA is TGCAGCGCTTTGGACAGGGCAACTAACTATGGCTACACCTTC.

The V gene is TRBV30, the J gene TRBJ1-5, with TRBD1 identical over 9 bases. J was trimmed by 3 bases and V by 5 bases; bases with no gene match: 23. Germline V gene data show CDR1 as GTSNPN and CDR2 as SVGIG (reference sequence). This CDR3 has 20 residues. The CDR3 sequence is CAWGTGIYSGSRTSNQPQHF. The CDR3 bases are TGTGCCTGGGGGACAGGGATCTATTCAGGTTCCCGCACTTCCAATCAGCCCCAGCATTTT.

J is TRBJ2-1 and V is TRBV2, with 12 nucleotides matching TRBD2. Germline CDR1 reads SNHLY; CDR2 reads FYNNEI. Unmatched junction bases numbered 3, after V lost 4 bases and J lost 8 bases. The CDR3 consists of 14 residues. CDR3 sequence: CASSASGGADEQFF. CDR3 coding DNA: TGTGCCAGCAGTGCTAGCGGGGGGGCCGATGAGCAGTTCTTC.

J is TRBJ2-1 and V is TRBV2; 12 positions agree with TRBD2. Germline V lookup: CDR1 SNHLY, CDR2 FYNNEI. Trimming took 6 bases from V and 2 from J; bases not matched to a gene: 5. The CDR3 loop spans 16 amino acids. For the CDR3, the DNA is TGTGCCAGCAGGGAGACTAGCGGGGGACCCTACAATGAGCAGTTCTTC. Protein sequence: CASRETSGGPYNEQFF.

In this sample, this clone turned up a few times. The chain joins TRBV5-6 to TRBJ1-2, with D tentatively TRBD1 (6 bases). Per the germline V gene, CDR1 is SGHDT and CDR2 is YYEEEE. This CDR3 is 16 amino acids long. With 0 bases removed from V and 0 bases from J, the gap between germline ends came to 12 bases. The DNA of the CDR3 is TGTGCCAGCAGCTTGGGAACAGGGTTAGCTAACTATGGCTACACCTTC. As protein: CASSLGTGLANYGYTF.

The CDR3 loop is CASSYGRDTAYEQYF. CDR3 sequence (DNA): TGTGCCAGCAGTTATGGTAGGGACACCGCCTACGAGCAGTACTTC. The chain couples TRBV6-5 to TRBJ2-7; possible D gene TRBD1, 6 bases. V was pared by 3 bases and J by 2 bases, with 14 bases between. This CDR3 contains 15 residues. Germline lookup yields CDR1 MNHEY and CDR2 SVGAGI.